A single sample is the source of the 14 T cell receptor beta chains below, sequenced in a study of beta chain features in type 1 diabetes (dated by TCRdb to the late 2010s). Antigen specificity for these receptors is unknown. The study at large found these results: A moderate but significant shortening of TCRB CDR3 length was observed in type 1 diabetes patients in all four CD4+ subsets.

The library was made by the immunoSEQ multiplex PCR assay. The entire isolated RNA was reverse transcribed using the High Capacity cDNA Reverse Transcription Kit, and thus expressed TCRB transcripts were sequenced. What TCRdb holds here is the immuneACCESS table cut down to in-frame rearrangements. Part of the clones is not present; checked against another copy, under half of the missing clones reflect an unresolved V gene, and the others are unexplained. The sample table records over 650,000 clones; over 13% of these occur just once. The top ten clones comprise less than 0.04% of the sample. The sequenced sample was naive CD4+ T cells from blood. Taken with the paper, the label for cell subset or site translates to: true naive CD4+ T cells. Source of these receptors: a man aged 18-30 years with type 1 diabetes.

As regards this clone: Distinct nucleotide sequences in the sample also encode this CDR3. The chain joins TRBV7-9 to TRBJ1-4, with 7 bases identical to TRBD1. Germline CDR1 reads SEHNR; CDR2 reads FQNEAQ (reference sequence). The CDR3 length is 15 residues. Germline trimming cut 5 bases from V and 1 base from J; bases unmatched to any gene: 4. The DNA of the CDR3 is TGTGCCAGCAGCACCCGACAGGGAACTAATGAAAAACTGTTTTTT. Amino acids: CASSTRQGTNEKLFF.

The J gene is TRBJ1-2, the V gene TRBV7-9; TRBD1 is a possible D gene (5 bases). Germline V gene data show CDR1 as SEHNR and CDR2 as FQNEAQ (reference sequence). Between the trimmed V and J ends, which lost 0 bases and 4 bases, there was a span of 9 bases. This CDR3 comprises 14 residues. CDR3 residues: CASSLAGPGYGYTF. The CDR3 DNA is TGTGCCAGCAGCTTAGCGGGGCCAGGCTATGGCTACACCTTC. The whole variable domain, filled in from reference TRBV7-9 and TRBJ1-2, reads DTGVSQNPRHKITKRGQNVTFRCDPISEHNRLYWYRQTLGQGPEFLTYFQNEAQLEKSRLLSDRFSAERPKGSFSTLEIQRTEQGDSAMYLCASSLAGPGYGYTFGSGTRLTVV.

The chain is built from TRBV16 and TRBJ1-2; D is perhaps TRBD1 (5 bases). Deletions cut 4 bases from V and 0 bases from J, with 12 bases between. Germline V gene lookup returns CDR1 KGHSY and CDR2 FQNENV. This CDR3 is 15 amino acids long. The CDR3 DNA sequence: TGTGCCAGCAGCCCCTGGGACGTCTCTAACTATGGCTACACCTTC. Translating gives CASSPWDVSNYGYTF.

This clone was seen a few times. The J gene is TRBJ2-7, the V gene TRBV30, with D hard to call. Between the trimmed V and J ends, which lost 1 base and 4 bases, there was a span of 8 bases. The CDR3 spans 12 residues. The germline gives CDR1 GTSNPN, CDR2 SVGIG (reference sequence). This CDR3 reads CAWSERAYEQYF. Written as DNA, the CDR3 is TGTGCCTGGAGTGAACGGGCTTACGAGCAGTACTTC.

This clone has more than one count but fewer than ten. The chain recombines TRBV5-1 with TRBJ2-3; 7 bases are a match to TRBD2. Germline lookup yields CDR1 SGHRS and CDR2 YFSETQ. Unmatched junction bases numbered 7, after V lost 3 bases and J lost 3 bases. The CDR3 loop spans 15 amino acids. CDR3 amino acids: CASSSTSRGTDTQYF. The CDR3 DNA reads TGCGCCAGCAGCTCGACTAGCCGTGGGACAGATACGCAGTATTTT.

This chain uses TRBV7-9 with TRBJ2-5; 7 nucleotides match TRBD2. V shed 5 bases and J 2 bases; nucleotides not matched to a gene: 8. Per the germline V gene, CDR1 is SEHNR and CDR2 is FQNEAQ (reference sequence). The CDR3 has 15 residues. The chain's CDR3 is CASSRAAGEQETQYF. The DNA of the CDR3 is TGTGCCAGCAGCCGCGCGGCGGGAGAGCAAGAGACCCAGTACTTC.

The rearrangement links TRBV25-1 to TRBJ2-5; D is possibly TRBD1 (6 bases). The CDR3 is made up of 16 amino acids. With 1 base removed from V and 4 bases from J, the gap between germline ends came to 16 bases. Germline V lookup: CDR1 MGHDK, CDR2 SYGVNS. CDR3 protein: CASSELGQGLGETQYF. CDR3 sequence (DNA): TGTGCCAGCAGTGAATTAGGTCAGGGGTTGGGAGAGACCCAGTACTTC.

This clone was picked up a small number of times. The chain links TRBV4-1 to TRBJ2-1, with TRBD2 matching 8 bases. J gave up 7 bases and V 2 bases, and 4 bases lay outside the gene matches. Germline V CDR1 and CDR2: MGHRA, YSYEKL. The CDR3 loop spans 14 amino acids. CDR3 loop: CASSQRGRTNEQFF. In DNA, the CDR3 is TGCGCCAGCAGCCAACGCGGGAGGACGAATGAGCAGTTCTTC.

The chain has TRBV12-5 and TRBJ2-3; TRBD2 matches at 13 bases. This CDR3 has 15 amino acids. Germline-derived CDR1 and CDR2 are LGHNT and FRNRAP. The trim removed 6 bases at V and 4 bases at J, leaving 4 bases unmatched. The CDR3 loop is CASGRTSGSPDTQYF. In DNA, the CDR3 is TGTGCTAGTGGCCGGACTAGCGGGAGCCCAGATACGCAGTATTTT.

V is TRBV23-1 and J is TRBJ2-3; a weak D match, TRBD2 (6 bases). TRBV23-1 is labeled an ORF, and its function is uncertain. The length of the CDR3 is 19 residues. The V end lost 6 bases, the J end lost 2 bases, and 27 bases lay between the germline ends. The CDR3 DNA follows: TGCGCCAGCAGCCAGGGAATAGTGGGAGGATCTATTCCCACAGATACGCAGTATTTT. Translated: CASSQGIVGGSIPTDTQYF.

V usage is TRBV15 and J usage is TRBJ1-4, with a possible D match to TRBD1 (6 bases). The CDR3 has 16 amino acids. Trimming cost V 0 bases and J 2 bases, with 10 bases left between them. Per germline, CDR1 LNHNV and CDR2 YYDKDF (reference sequence). CDR3 region: CATSREAGATNEKLFF. The CDR3 DNA is TGTGCCACCAGCAGAGAGGCAGGGGCGACTAATGAAAAACTGTTTTTT.

The chain has TRBV7-9 and TRBJ1-5; no firm D call. The CDR3 extends over 13 amino acids. V was clipped by 3 bases and J by 9 bases, with 12 bases between them. Germline assignment: CDR1 SEHNR and CDR2 FQNEAQ (reference sequence). The CDR3 nucleotides read TGTGCCAGCAGCTTGGAGACCCCTGGGCCCCAGCATTTT. Translation: CASSLETPGPQHF.

The chain is built from TRBV7-9 and TRBJ1-1; 7 nucleotides match TRBD1. The CDR3 runs 15 residues. V gave up 4 bases and J gave up 4 bases; unmatched junction bases: 9. CDR1 and CDR2 (germline): SEHNR, FQNEAQ (reference sequence). The CDR3 region is CASSSSRTGFTEAFF. In DNA, the CDR3 is TGTGCCAGCAGCTCATCCAGGACAGGCTTCACTGAAGCTTTCTTT.

This clone was counted between two and nine times. In nucleotides, the CDR3 is TGCAGCGTTGATAGCGGGGACGAGCAGTACTTC. Its protein product is CSVDSGDEQYF. V usage is TRBV29-1 and J usage is TRBJ2-7; TRBD2 matches at 8 bases. Germline CDR1 SQVTM, CDR2 ANQGSEA. V dropped 3 bases and J dropped 5; count of bases not matched to a gene: 0. The CDR3 runs 11 residues.